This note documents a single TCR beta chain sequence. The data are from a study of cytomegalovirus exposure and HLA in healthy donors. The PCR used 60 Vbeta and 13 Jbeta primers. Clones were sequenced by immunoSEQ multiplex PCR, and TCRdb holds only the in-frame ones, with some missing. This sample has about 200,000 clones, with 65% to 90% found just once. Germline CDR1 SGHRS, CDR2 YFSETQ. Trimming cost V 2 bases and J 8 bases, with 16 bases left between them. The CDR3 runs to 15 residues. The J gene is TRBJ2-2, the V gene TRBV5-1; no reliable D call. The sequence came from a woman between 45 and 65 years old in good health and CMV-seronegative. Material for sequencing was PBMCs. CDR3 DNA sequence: TGCGCCAGCAGCTTTTGGCCACCTCCTCTTGGGGAGCTGTTTTTT. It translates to CASSFWPPPLGELFF.